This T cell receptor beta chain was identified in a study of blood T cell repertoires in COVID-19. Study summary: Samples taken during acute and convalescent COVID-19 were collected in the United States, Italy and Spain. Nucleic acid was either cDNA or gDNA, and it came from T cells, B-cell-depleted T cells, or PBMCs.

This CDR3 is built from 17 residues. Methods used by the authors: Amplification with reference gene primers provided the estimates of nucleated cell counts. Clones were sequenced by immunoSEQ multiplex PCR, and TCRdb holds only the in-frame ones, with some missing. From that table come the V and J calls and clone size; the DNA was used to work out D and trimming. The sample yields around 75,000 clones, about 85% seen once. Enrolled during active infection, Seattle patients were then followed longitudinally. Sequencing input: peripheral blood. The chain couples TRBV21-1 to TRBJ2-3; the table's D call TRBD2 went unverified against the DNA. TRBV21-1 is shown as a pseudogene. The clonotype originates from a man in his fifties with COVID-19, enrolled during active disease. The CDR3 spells CASSKHGRDGPADTQYF. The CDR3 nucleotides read TGTGCCAGCAGCAAACATGGGAGGGACGGGCCCGCAGATACGCAGTATTTT.